This T cell receptor (beta chain) was captured in a study of control samples from healthy donors and cancer patients. Generated by immunoSEQ multiplex PCR, the TCRdb table keeps only in-frame clones and is missing some. The table has some 210,000 clones, 91% seen once. The sequencing input was blood. This clonotype originated in a young man in good health.

CDR3 nucleotide sequence: TGTGCCAGTATGTTCGGGACGAGCAATCAGCCCCAGCATTTT. Protein: CASMFGTSNQPQHF. The chain employs TRBV19 and TRBJ1-5; D may be TRBD1 (5 bases). This CDR3 comprises 14 residues. V lost 7 bases and J lost 1, with 11 bases in between. Looked up from germline, CDR1 is LNHDA and CDR2 is SQIVND (reference sequence).